Listed below are T cell receptor beta chains from one sample, sequenced in a study of control samples from healthy donors and cancer patients. Some clones are missing from TCRdb's copy, which holds only in-frame ones; the method was immunoSEQ multiplex PCR. The sample includes more than 50,000 clones, 85% seen only once; the top ten take 4.5% to 6%. Sequenced: blood. All receptors come from a man aged 35 to 55 in good health. The CDR3 runs from the conserved cysteine through the conserved F or W. A D gene is named only where the DNA matches it firmly. Only part of the rows carry a size: once, few, many, or a class if the clone is expanded.

d_gene: TRBD1; v_gene: TRBV19; abundance: .; j_gene: TRBJ1-5; CDR3aa: CASSIGGDRASEPQHF; CDR3nt: TGTGCCAGTAGTATAGGAGGGGACAGGGCTTCGGAGCCCCAGCATTTT
d_gene: .; v_gene: TRBV11-2; abundance: .; j_gene: TRBJ1-4; CDR3aa: CASSLAPGQNEKLFF; CDR3nt: TGTGCCAGCAGCTTAGCCCCCGGACAGAATGAAAAACTGTTTTTT
d_gene: .; v_gene: TRBV2; abundance: .; j_gene: TRBJ1-4; CDR3aa: CASSEWSGIGEKLFF; CDR3nt: TGTGCCAGCAGTGAGTGGTCAGGGATCGGTGAAAAACTGTTTTTT
d_gene: TRBD1; v_gene: TRBV29-1; abundance: .; j_gene: TRBJ1-5; CDR3aa: CSVGTGDGYQPQHF; CDR3nt: TGCAGCGTGGGGACAGGGGATGGGTATCAGCCCCAGCATTTT
d_gene: TRBD2; v_gene: TRBV19; abundance: .; j_gene: TRBJ2-7; CDR3aa: CASSITFSGSPPYEQYF; CDR3nt: TGTGCCAGTAGTATAACCTTTAGCGGGAGCCCACCCTACGAGCAGTACTTC
d_gene: .; v_gene: TRBV5-6; abundance: .; j_gene: TRBJ1-1; CDR3aa: CASSMGRGLRTEAFF; CDR3nt: TGTGCCAGCAGCATGGGTAGGGGACTTCGCACTGAAGCTTTCTTT
d_gene: TRBD1; v_gene: TRBV19; abundance: .; j_gene: TRBJ2-7; CDR3aa: CASTEGPGTGAYEQYF; CDR3nt: TGTGCCAGTACGGAGGGCCCCGGGACAGGGGCCTACGAGCAGTACTTC
d_gene: .; v_gene: TRBV29-1; abundance: .; j_gene: TRBJ2-2; CDR3aa: CSVSFRGGTGELFF; CDR3nt: TGCAGCGTCTCATTCCGTGGGGGAACCGGGGAGCTGTTTTTT
d_gene: TRBD2; v_gene: TRBV4-3; abundance: .; j_gene: TRBJ2-1; CDR3aa: CASSQGLAGGSSSYNEQFF; CDR3nt: TGCGCCAGCAGCCAAGGACTAGCGGGAGGGAGCAGCTCCTACAATGAGCAGTTCTTC
d_gene: TRBD1; v_gene: TRBV27; abundance: once; j_gene: TRBJ2-7; CDR3aa: CATKGASYEQYF; CDR3nt: TGTGCCACCAAGGGGGCCTCCTACGAGCAGTACTTC
d_gene: TRBD1; v_gene: TRBV3-1/TRBV3-2; abundance: once; j_gene: TRBJ2-7; CDR3aa: CASSPTGTGSDEQYF; CDR3nt: TGTGCCAGCAGTCCGACCGGGACAGGGTCCGACGAGCAGTACTTC
d_gene: .; v_gene: TRBV5-1; abundance: .; j_gene: TRBJ2-1; CDR3aa: CASSLAQGSYNEQFF; CDR3nt: TGCGCCAGCAGCTTAGCTCAGGGCTCGTACAATGAGCAGTTCTTC
d_gene: .; v_gene: TRBV10-3; abundance: .; j_gene: TRBJ1-1; CDR3aa: CAIRPQHTANTEAFF; CDR3nt: TGTGCCATCAGGCCGCAACATACTGCGAACACTGAAGCTTTCTTT
d_gene: .; v_gene: TRBV4-3; abundance: .; j_gene: TRBJ1-2; CDR3aa: CASSQEADNYGYTF; CDR3nt: TGCGCCAGCAGCCAAGAAGCAGATAACTATGGCTACACCTTC
d_gene: .; v_gene: TRBV7-2; abundance: once; j_gene: TRBJ2-1; CDR3aa: CASSLESSGTYNEQFF; CDR3nt: TGTGCCAGCAGCTTAGAGAGTAGCGGAACCTACAATGAGCAGTTCTTC
d_gene: .; v_gene: TRBV30; abundance: .; j_gene: TRBJ1-4; CDR3aa: CAWSVSDGQNNEKLFF; CDR3nt: TGTGCCTGGAGTGTATCGGATGGTCAGAATAATGAAAAACTGTTTTTT
d_gene: .; v_gene: TRBV28; abundance: .; j_gene: TRBJ2-1; CDR3aa: CASSSSGLSSLDEQFF; CDR3nt: TGTGCCAGCAGTTCCTCGGGACTCTCCTCGCTCGATGAGCAGTTCTTC
d_gene: .; v_gene: TRBV6-5; abundance: .; j_gene: TRBJ1-1; CDR3aa: CASSYSPGPLNTEAFF; CDR3nt: TGTGCCAGCAGTTACTCCCCGGGACCGCTGAACACTGAAGCTTTCTTT
d_gene: TRBD1; v_gene: TRBV19; abundance: .; j_gene: TRBJ1-5; CDR3aa: CASTRDSFIAIQPQHF; CDR3nt: TGTGCCAGTACCCGGGACAGCTTTATAGCAATTCAGCCCCAGCATTTT
d_gene: TRBD1; v_gene: TRBV28; abundance: .; j_gene: TRBJ1-1; CDR3aa: CASSTRGQGTTEAFF; CDR3nt: TGTGCCAGCAGTACTCGGGGACAGGGCACTACTGAAGCTTTCTTT
d_gene: .; v_gene: TRBV19; abundance: .; j_gene: TRBJ2-5; CDR3aa: CASRKDSSQETQYF; CDR3nt: TGTGCCAGCCGGAAGGACAGTTCCCAAGAGACCCAGTACTTC
d_gene: .; v_gene: TRBV6-4; abundance: .; j_gene: TRBJ2-2; CDR3aa: CASSELVSRDTGELFF; CDR3nt: TGTGCCAGCAGTGAACTCGTGTCTAGAGACACCGGGGAGCTGTTTTTT
d_gene: .; v_gene: TRBV9; abundance: few; j_gene: TRBJ2-1; CDR3aa: CASSVGSGGKREQFF; CDR3nt: TGTGCCAGCAGCGTAGGATCAGGAGGGAAGCGGGAGCAGTTCTTC
d_gene: .; v_gene: TRBV27; abundance: .; j_gene: TRBJ1-6; CDR3aa: CASREIASPLHF; CDR3nt: TGTGCCAGCAGGGAAATAGCTTCACCCCTCCACTTT
d_gene: .; v_gene: TRBV6-2/TRBV6-3; abundance: .; j_gene: TRBJ2-7; CDR3aa: CASSPRRHQGIRDEQYF; CDR3nt: TGTGCCAGCAGCCCGCGCCGACACCAGGGGATTAGGGACGAGCAGTACTTC
d_gene: TRBD1; v_gene: TRBV6-5; abundance: .; j_gene: TRBJ1-1; CDR3aa: CASTRDRGRTEAFF; CDR3nt: TGTGCCAGCACCCGGGACAGGGGGCGAACTGAAGCTTTCTTT
d_gene: .; v_gene: TRBV4-1; abundance: few; j_gene: TRBJ2-7; CDR3aa: CASSQGEGSYEQYF; CDR3nt: TGCGCCAGCAGCCAGGGGGAAGGCTCCTACGAGCAGTACTTC
d_gene: TRBD2; v_gene: TRBV27; abundance: .; j_gene: TRBJ2-2; CDR3aa: CASTPRGGQGTGELFF; CDR3nt: TGTGCCAGCACTCCACGGGGAGGGCAGGGCACCGGGGAGCTGTTTTTT
d_gene: TRBD2; v_gene: TRBV4-3; abundance: .; j_gene: TRBJ2-3; CDR3aa: CASSQVMGGGADTQYF; CDR3nt: TGCGCCAGCAGCCAAGTAATGGGGGGAGGGGCAGATACGCAGTATTTT
d_gene: TRBD1; v_gene: TRBV11-3; abundance: .; j_gene: TRBJ1-4; CDR3aa: CASSLQTGKNEKLFF; CDR3nt: TGTGCCAGCAGCCTCCAGACAGGGAAGAATGAAAAACTGTTTTTT
d_gene: .; v_gene: TRBV19; abundance: .; j_gene: TRBJ1-2; CDR3aa: CASSIGASWGVWNGYTF; CDR3nt: TGTGCCAGTAGTATTGGTGCTTCCTGGGGCGTCTGGAATGGCTACACCTTC
d_gene: TRBD1; v_gene: TRBV3-1/TRBV3-2; abundance: once; j_gene: TRBJ2-1; CDR3aa: CASSQMTGSNEQFF; CDR3nt: TGTGCCAGCAGCCAGATGACAGGGAGCAATGAGCAGTTCTTC
d_gene: .; v_gene: TRBV6-6; abundance: few; j_gene: TRBJ2-6; CDR3aa: CASSRASGANVLTF; CDR3nt: TGTGCCAGCAGCCGAGCATCTGGGGCCAACGTCCTGACTTTC
d_gene: TRBD2; v_gene: TRBV9; abundance: .; j_gene: TRBJ2-7; CDR3aa: CASSVVGSGIDEQYF; CDR3nt: TGTGCCAGCAGCGTAGTTGGCAGCGGGATCGACGAGCAGTACTTC
d_gene: TRBD1; v_gene: TRBV11-3; abundance: .; j_gene: TRBJ2-5; CDR3aa: CASSFDRGKQETQYF; CDR3nt: TGTGCCAGCAGCTTCGACAGGGGAAAACAAGAGACCCAGTACTTC
d_gene: TRBD2; v_gene: TRBV28; abundance: .; j_gene: TRBJ2-7; CDR3aa: CASSYSSGRARNEQYF; CDR3nt: TGTGCCAGCAGTTACTCTAGCGGGAGGGCCCGCAACGAGCAGTACTTC
d_gene: .; v_gene: TRBV23-1; abundance: few; j_gene: TRBJ1-1; CDR3aa: CASSQNEAFF; CDR3nt: TGCGCCAGCAGTCAAAATGAAGCTTTCTTT
d_gene: .; v_gene: TRBV4-3; abundance: .; j_gene: TRBJ2-5; CDR3aa: CASSQERAGTETQYF; CDR3nt: TGCGCCAGCAGCCAAGAGAGGGCAGGAACCGAGACCCAGTACTTC
d_gene: .; v_gene: TRBV20-1; abundance: .; j_gene: TRBJ2-2; CDR3aa: CSASEQGGGELFF; CDR3nt: TGCAGTGCTAGTGAACAGGGAGGCGGGGAGCTGTTTTTT
d_gene: .; v_gene: TRBV4-3; abundance: .; j_gene: TRBJ1-2; CDR3aa: CASSQVGSMVGGYTF; CDR3nt: TGCGCCAGCAGCCAAGTCGGTTCGATGGTGGGGGGCTACACCTTC
d_gene: TRBD1; v_gene: TRBV28; abundance: .; j_gene: TRBJ1-1; CDR3aa: CASSLLNRGNTEAFF; CDR3nt: TGTGCCAGCAGTTTATTGAACAGGGGGAACACTGAAGCTTTCTTT
d_gene: TRBD1; v_gene: TRBV7-8; abundance: .; j_gene: TRBJ2-5; CDR3aa: CASSLGTAHIETQYF; CDR3nt: TGTGCCAGCAGCCTGGGGACAGCCCATATAGAGACCCAGTACTTC
d_gene: .; v_gene: TRBV7-2; abundance: .; j_gene: TRBJ2-7; CDR3aa: CASSFFSSEQYF; CDR3nt: TGTGCCAGCAGCTTTTTCTCGTCCGAGCAGTACTTC
d_gene: TRBD1; v_gene: TRBV18; abundance: .; j_gene: TRBJ2-7; CDR3aa: CASDPAGGLYEQYF; CDR3nt: TGTGCCAGCGACCCCGCAGGGGGCCTCTACGAGCAGTACTTC
d_gene: TRBD1; v_gene: TRBV2; abundance: .; j_gene: TRBJ1-2; CDR3aa: CASNLGGPNYGYTF; CDR3nt: TGTGCCAGCAACCTAGGGGGCCCGAACTATGGCTACACCTTC
d_gene: .; v_gene: TRBV2; abundance: .; j_gene: TRBJ1-2; CDR3aa: CASERGGRGNPNYGYTF; CDR3nt: TGTGCCAGCGAAAGGGGGGGCAGGGGTAACCCTAACTATGGCTACACCTTC
d_gene: TRBD2; v_gene: TRBV18; abundance: .; j_gene: TRBJ2-1; CDR3aa: CASSPFGGRINEQFF; CDR3nt: TGTGCCAGCTCGCCCTTCGGCGGGAGGATCAATGAGCAGTTCTTC
d_gene: .; v_gene: TRBV7-2; abundance: .; j_gene: TRBJ1-5; CDR3aa: CASSLVQVANQPQHF; CDR3nt: TGTGCCAGCAGCTTAGTTCAGGTCGCCAATCAGCCCCAGCATTTT
d_gene: TRBD1; v_gene: TRBV11-3; abundance: .; j_gene: TRBJ2-1; CDR3aa: CASSLVRTGRHEQFF; CDR3nt: TGTGCCAGCAGCTTAGTGCGGACAGGGCGGCATGAGCAGTTCTTC
d_gene: .; v_gene: TRBV28; abundance: .; j_gene: TRBJ1-1; CDR3aa: CASSPTRAATEAFF; CDR3nt: TGTGCCAGCAGTCCCACCAGGGCCGCGACTGAAGCTTTCTTT
d_gene: TRBD1; v_gene: TRBV15; abundance: .; j_gene: TRBJ2-1; CDR3aa: CATSRGLKISGTGTYNEQFF; CDR3nt: TGTGCCACCAGCAGAGGCTTAAAAATCTCCGGGACAGGGACCTACAATGAGCAGTTCTTC
d_gene: .; v_gene: TRBV4-2; abundance: .; j_gene: TRBJ2-1; CDR3aa: CASSQASDEQFF; CDR3nt: TGTGCCAGCAGCCAAGCCTCGGATGAGCAGTTCTTC
d_gene: .; v_gene: TRBV21-1; abundance: once; j_gene: TRBJ1-5; CDR3aa: CASSKVWPHSSQPQHF; CDR3nt: TGTGCCAGCAGCAAAGTTTGGCCCCATTCATCACAGCCCCAGCATTTT
d_gene: TRBD2; v_gene: TRBV19; abundance: .; j_gene: TRBJ2-7; CDR3aa: CASSLGTSGGLKDEQYF; CDR3nt: TGTGCCAGTAGTCTCGGGACTAGCGGGGGCCTTAAGGATGAGCAGTACTTC
d_gene: .; v_gene: TRBV5-6; abundance: once; j_gene: TRBJ1-2; CDR3aa: CASSDRRGSYGYTF; CDR3nt: TGTGCCAGCAGCGACCGCAGGGGATCCTATGGCTACACCTTC